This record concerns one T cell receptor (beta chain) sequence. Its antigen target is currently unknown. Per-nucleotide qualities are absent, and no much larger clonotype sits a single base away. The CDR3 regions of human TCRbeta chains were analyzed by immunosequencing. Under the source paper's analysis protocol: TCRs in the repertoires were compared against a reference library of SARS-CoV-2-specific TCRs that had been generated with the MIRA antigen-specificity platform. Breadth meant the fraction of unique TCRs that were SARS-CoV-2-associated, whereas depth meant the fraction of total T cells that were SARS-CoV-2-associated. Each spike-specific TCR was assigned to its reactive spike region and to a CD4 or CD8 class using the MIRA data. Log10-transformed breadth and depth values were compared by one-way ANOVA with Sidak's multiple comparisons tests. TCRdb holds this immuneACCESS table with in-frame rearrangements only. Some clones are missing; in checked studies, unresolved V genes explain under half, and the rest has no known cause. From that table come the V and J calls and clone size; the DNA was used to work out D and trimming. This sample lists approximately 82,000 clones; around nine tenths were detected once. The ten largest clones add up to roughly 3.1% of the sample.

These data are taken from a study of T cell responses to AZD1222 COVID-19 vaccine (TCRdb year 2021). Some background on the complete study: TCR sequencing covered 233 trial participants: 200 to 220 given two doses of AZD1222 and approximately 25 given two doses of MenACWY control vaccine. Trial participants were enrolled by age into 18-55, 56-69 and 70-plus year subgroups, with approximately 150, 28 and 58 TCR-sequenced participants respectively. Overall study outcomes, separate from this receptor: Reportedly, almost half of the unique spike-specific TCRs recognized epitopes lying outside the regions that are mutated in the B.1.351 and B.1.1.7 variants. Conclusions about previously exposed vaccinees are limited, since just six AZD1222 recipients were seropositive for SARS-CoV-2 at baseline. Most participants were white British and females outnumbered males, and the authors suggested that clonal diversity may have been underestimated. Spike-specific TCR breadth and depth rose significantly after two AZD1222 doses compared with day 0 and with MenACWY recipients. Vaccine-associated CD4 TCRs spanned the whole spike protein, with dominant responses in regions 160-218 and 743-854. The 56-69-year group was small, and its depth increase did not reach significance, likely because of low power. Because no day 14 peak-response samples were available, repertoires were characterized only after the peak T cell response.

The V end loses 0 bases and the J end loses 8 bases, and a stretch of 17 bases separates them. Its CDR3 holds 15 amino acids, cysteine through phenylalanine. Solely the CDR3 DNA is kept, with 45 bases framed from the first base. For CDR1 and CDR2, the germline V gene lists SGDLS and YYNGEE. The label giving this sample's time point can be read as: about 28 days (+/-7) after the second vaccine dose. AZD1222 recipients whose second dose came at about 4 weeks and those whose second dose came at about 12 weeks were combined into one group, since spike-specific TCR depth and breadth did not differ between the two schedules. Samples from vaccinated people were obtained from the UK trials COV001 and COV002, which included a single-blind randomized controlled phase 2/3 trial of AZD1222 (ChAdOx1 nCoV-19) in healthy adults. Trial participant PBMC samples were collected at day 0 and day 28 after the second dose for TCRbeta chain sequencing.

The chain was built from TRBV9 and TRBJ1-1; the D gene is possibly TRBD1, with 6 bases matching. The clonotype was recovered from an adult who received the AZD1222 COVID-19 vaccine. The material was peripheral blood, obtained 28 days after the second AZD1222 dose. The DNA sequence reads TGTGCCAGCAGCGTAGTTTCGGGGGGCGGGACAGAAGCTTTCTTT. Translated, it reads CASSVVSGGGTEAFF.